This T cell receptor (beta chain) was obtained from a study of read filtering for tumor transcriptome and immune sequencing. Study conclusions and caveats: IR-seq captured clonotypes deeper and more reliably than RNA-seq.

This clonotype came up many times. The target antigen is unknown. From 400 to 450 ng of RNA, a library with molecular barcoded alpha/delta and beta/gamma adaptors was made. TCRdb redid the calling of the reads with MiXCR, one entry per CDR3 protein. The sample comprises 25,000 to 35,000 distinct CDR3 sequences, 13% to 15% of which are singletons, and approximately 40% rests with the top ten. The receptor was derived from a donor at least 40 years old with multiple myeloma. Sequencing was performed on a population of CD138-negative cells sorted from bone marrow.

The CDR3 protein is CASKGFNIQYF. The DNA for the CDR3 is TGTGCCAGCAAGGGCTTTAACATTCAGTACTTC. This rearrangement joins TRBV28 to TRBJ2-4; no definite D call. From germline, CDR1 is MDHEN and CDR2 SYDVKM. This CDR3 is 11 amino acids long. V was clipped by 7 bases and J by 7 bases, with 8 bases between them.